This T cell receptor beta chain comes out of a study of cytomegalovirus exposure and HLA in healthy donors. The PCR used 60 Vbeta and 13 Jbeta primers. Sequencing was performed with immunoSEQ multiplex PCR; in TCRdb, only in-frame clones are kept and a portion is missing. The sample holds 120,000 or so clones; 75% to 85% are singletons and the top ten take roughly 9%. This CDR3 contains 15 residues. The trim removed 0 bases at V and 4 bases at J, leaving 5 bases unmatched. Germline V gene lookup returns CDR1 MGHRA and CDR2 YSYEKL. About this clone: The antigen is not known.

Points from the study as a whole: Previous analysis showed most TCR beta V segments were productive about 90% or about 30% of the time. Cytomegalovirus association was assigned to over 150 TCR beta chains.

V and J are TRBV4-1 and TRBJ2-5; 7 bases line up with TRBD2. Sequenced: PBMCs. This clonotype originated in a woman aged 45-65 years in good health and CMV-seropositive. The CDR3 loop is CASSQEVASGETQYF. CDR3 bases: TGCGCCAGCAGCCAAGAGGTAGCTAGCGGAGAGACCCAGTACTTC.